Below, 5 T cell receptor beta chains from the same sample are listed, as sequenced in a study of T cells expressing NK-cell markers. TCRdb reprocessed the 5' RACE reads and keeps a single row for each CDR3 protein, giving no DNA. The sample table sets out about 440,000 distinct CDR3 sequences. The sample consisted of blood T cells: a sorted CD56 or NKG2C T cell subset, CD4+ or CD8+ T cells, or bulk PBMC T cells (not recorded which). The source of these receptors is a woman between 18 and 75 years old in good health.

The chain links TRBV7-2 to TRBJ2-2; TCRdb returns TRBD2, unconfirmable since there is no DNA. The V gene's germline CDR1 is SGHTA and CDR2 FQGNSA. The CDR3 is made up of 15 amino acids. The CDR3 loop reads CASSLVVGGTGELFF.

V is TRBV2 and J is TRBJ2-7; the D gene TCRdb calls, TRBD2, cannot be checked with no DNA. Germline values: CDR1 SNHLY, CDR2 FYNNEI. The CDR3 length is 16 residues. CDR3 sequence: CASSGDRDYGSYEQYF.

The chain combines TRBV7-2 with TRBJ2-3. CDR3 size: 15 residues. The V gene's germline CDR1 is SGHTA and CDR2 FQGNSA. The CDR3 reads CASSSDNLRTDTQYF.

This chain links TRBV14 with TRBJ2-1; the TCRdb call, TRBD2, lacks DNA for checking. The germline V gene encodes CDR1 SGHDN and CDR2 FVKESK. The CDR3 is 18 residues long. CDR3 sequence reads: CASSQGPLAASLYNEQFF.

J is TRBJ2-7 and V is TRBV12-3 or TRBV12-4; the D call of TRBD1 rests on TCRdb alone, since no DNA is present to check it. The CDR3 covers 14 residues. CDR3 loop: CASSLIPRGDEQYF.